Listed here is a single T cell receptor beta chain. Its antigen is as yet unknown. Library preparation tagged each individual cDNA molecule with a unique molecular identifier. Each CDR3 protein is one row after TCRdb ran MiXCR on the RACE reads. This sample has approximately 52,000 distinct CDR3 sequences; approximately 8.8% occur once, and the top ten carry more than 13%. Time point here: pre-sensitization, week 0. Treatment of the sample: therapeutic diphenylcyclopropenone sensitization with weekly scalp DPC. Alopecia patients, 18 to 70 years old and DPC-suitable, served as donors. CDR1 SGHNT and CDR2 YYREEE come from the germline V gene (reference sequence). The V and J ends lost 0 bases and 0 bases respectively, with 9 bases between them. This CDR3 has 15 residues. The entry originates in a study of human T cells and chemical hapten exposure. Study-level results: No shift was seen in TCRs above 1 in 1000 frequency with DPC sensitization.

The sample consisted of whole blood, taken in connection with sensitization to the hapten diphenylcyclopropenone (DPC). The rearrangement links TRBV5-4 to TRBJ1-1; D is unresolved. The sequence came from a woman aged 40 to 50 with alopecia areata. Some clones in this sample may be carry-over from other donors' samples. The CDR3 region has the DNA TGTGCCAGCAGCTTGGAGCCAGCCATGAACACTGAAGCTTTCTTT. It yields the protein CASSLEPAMNTEAFF.